This TCR beta chain was documented in a study of cytomegalovirus exposure and HLA in healthy donors. This CDR3 comprises 15 residues. Germline V gene lookup returns CDR1 SSHAT and CDR2 FNYEAQ (reference sequence). Study-level findings and limits: The authors confirmed in vitro that a few CMV-associated chains were specific for CMV antigens. Further analysis was carried out later, and it showed several of the most significant clusters appearing linked to common viral pathogens.

Those who donated were healthy bone marrow donors. This clone appeared a few times. Its antigen remains unknown. The germline gene is not matched at one end of the junction; a read error may be the cause. The PCR ran on 60 Vbeta and 13 Jbeta primers. TCRdb keeps only in-frame clones here, not all; method: immunoSEQ multiplex PCR. Here the sample spans approximately 140,000 clones, around 73% being singletons. Material for sequencing was PBMCs. The TCR sequence derives from a young woman in good health and CMV-seronegative. This chain uses TRBV7-7 with TRBJ2-1, with D uncertain. The chain's CDR3 is CASSLNPSSYNEQFF. In DNA, the CDR3 is TGTGCTAGCAGCTTAAATCCCAGCTCCTACAATGAGCAGTTCTTC.